This T cell receptor beta chain derives from a study of OX40 agonist ivuxolimab in advanced cancers. V lost 5 bases and J lost 3; bases outside the gene matches: 10. This CDR3 region has 15 residues. Germline V gene sequence: CDR1 SGDLS, CDR2 YYNGEE. With autoimmune disease history or systemic immunosuppression, patients were excluded. TCRdb keeps only in-frame clones here, not all; method: immunoSEQ multiplex PCR. The table includes tens of thousands of clones, roughly 93% detected once. The sequencing here drew on CD4+ or CD8+ T cells sorted from blood, taken in a trial of the OX40 agonist ivuxolimab. This chain links TRBV9 with TRBJ2-7, with 8 positions matching TRBD1. This TCR came from an adult with an advanced solid tumor such as melanoma, head and neck, liver or kidney cancer. As DNA, the CDR3 is TGTGCCAGCAGTGACGGGACAGGCGCCAACTACGAGCAGTACTTC. Its translation: CASSDGTGANYEQYF.